This T cell receptor (beta chain) was obtained from a study of cytomegalovirus exposure and HLA in healthy donors. Germline CDR1 ENHRY, CDR2 SYGVKD. J lost 3 bases, V lost 3 bases, and 10 bases had no gene match. The CDR3 is 17 amino acids. The PCR was carried out with 60 Vbeta primers and 13 Jbeta primers. Produced via immunoSEQ multiplex PCR; TCRdb's table is partial and in-frame only. The data hold roughly 100,000 clones, with around 73% observed a single time. The sample consisted of PBMCs. The source of this sequence is a man aged 35-49 years in good health and CMV-seronegative. The V and J genes are TRBV10-3 and TRBJ1-1, with 10 nucleotides matching TRBD1. The CDR3 loop reads CAISDLYGTGDYTEAFF. CDR3 coding DNA: TGTGCCATCAGTGATTTGTACGGGACAGGGGACTACACTGAAGCTTTCTTT.